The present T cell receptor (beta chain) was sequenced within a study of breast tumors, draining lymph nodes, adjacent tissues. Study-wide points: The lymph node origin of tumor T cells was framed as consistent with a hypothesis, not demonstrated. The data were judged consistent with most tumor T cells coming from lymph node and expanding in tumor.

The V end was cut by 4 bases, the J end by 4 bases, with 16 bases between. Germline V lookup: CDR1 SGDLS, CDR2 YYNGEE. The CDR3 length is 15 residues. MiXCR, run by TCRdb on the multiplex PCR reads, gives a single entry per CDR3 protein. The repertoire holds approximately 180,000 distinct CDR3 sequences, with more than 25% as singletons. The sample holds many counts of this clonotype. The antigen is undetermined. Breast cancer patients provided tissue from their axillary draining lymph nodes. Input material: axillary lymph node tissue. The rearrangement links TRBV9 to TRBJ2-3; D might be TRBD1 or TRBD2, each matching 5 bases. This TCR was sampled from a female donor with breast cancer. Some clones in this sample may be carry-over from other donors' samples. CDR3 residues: CASSPRFGGADTQYF. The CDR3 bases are TGTGCCAGCAGCCCACGTTTTGGGGGAGCAGATACGCAGTATTTT.